Listed below are T cell receptor beta chains from one sample, sequenced in a study of blood T cell repertoires in COVID-19. Here immunoSEQ multiplex PCR was the method, and the copy in TCRdb shows in-frame clones only, minus some. Here the sample spans some 290,000 clones, approximately 90% being singletons. Sequencing was carried out using peripheral blood. The receptors here all came from a woman aged 50 to 65 who had recovered from COVID-19. The CDR3 runs from the conserved cysteine through the conserved F or W. D genes are given only for firm matches. Rows may omit the clone size; those that give it use once, few, many or a size class.

TRBJ2-1,NA,TRBV20-1,NA,TGCAGTGCTAGTAGTCAGAATAACAATGAGCAGTTCTTC,CSASSQNNNEQFF
TRBJ2-7,TRBD1,TRBV7-9,NA,TGTGCCAGCAGCTTATTCGTGGGGTCCCAGGGGGACGAGCAGTACTTC,CASSLFVGSQGDEQYF
TRBJ2-7,NA,TRBV6-2/TRBV6-3,NA,TGTGCCAGCAGTTACAGTATTCGGAGGTTGGGACTGACACCCTCCTACGAGCAGTACTTC,CASSYSIRRLGLTPSYEQYF
TRBJ1-6,NA,TRBV7-2,few,TGTGCCAGCAGCTTACTAGACAGCAATTCACCCCTCCACTTT,CASSLLDSNSPLHF
TRBJ2-1,TRBD2,TRBV7-3,NA,TGTGCCAGCAGCTTAAGGCACGGGGGACTAGCGGGAGATGAGCAGTTCTTC,CASSLRHGGLAGDEQFF
TRBJ2-7,TRBD1,TRBV7-2,NA,TGTGCCAGCAGCTTAGTTACAGGGGGCATATACGAGCAGTACTTC,CASSLVTGGIYEQYF
TRBJ1-4,NA,TRBV30,NA,TGTGCCTGGACAGCAACTAATGAAAAACTGTTTTTT,CAWTATNEKLFF
TRBJ1-6,NA,TRBV12-5,NA,TGTGCTAGTGGTTTTCTAGTACAGGGTCTTCATTCACCCCTCCACTTT,CASGFLVQGLHSPLHF
TRBJ2-1,NA,TRBV2,NA,TGTGCCAGCCGTTATACAGGGTTTTCCTACAATGAGCAGTTCTTC,CASRYTGFSYNEQFF
TRBJ2-1,NA,TRBV24-1,once,TGTGCCACCAGTGACCCAGGGGATGAGCAGTTCTTC,CATSDPGDEQFF
TRBJ2-3,NA,TRBV4-1,few,TGCGCCAGCAGCCAAGATCCTACCCAGGGCTTGAACACAGATACGCAGTATTTT,CASSQDPTQGLNTDTQYF
TRBJ1-1,NA,TRBV6-2/TRBV6-3,few,TGTGCCAGCAGCGACAGCATCACTGAAGCTTTCTTT,CASSDSITEAFF
TRBJ1-5,NA,TRBV5-4,NA,TGTGCCAGCAGCTTGGGGCCGGGGGGCAATCAGCCCCAGCATTTT,CASSLGPGGNQPQHF
TRBJ1-3,NA,TRBV9,NA,TGTGCCAGCAGCGTAGACACAGTAGTAGGAAACACCATATATTTT,CASSVDTVVGNTIYF
TRBJ2-5,NA,TRBV28,NA,TGTGCCAGCAGTTTTTACGCGGATCGAGAGACCCAGTACTTC,CASSFYADRETQYF
TRBJ2-5,NA,TRBV5-4,NA,TGTGCCAGCAGCTCCGCCGCGGTCCAAGAGACCCAGTACTTC,CASSSAAVQETQYF
TRBJ2-7,NA,TRBV29-1,few,TGCAGCGTTGTAGGTGTTGGGGGGGGCCGTCCCGAGCAGTACTTC,CSVVGVGGGRPEQYF
TRBJ2-7,TRBD2,TRBV28,NA,TGTGCCAGCAGTGCCGGGACTAGCGGGGTTTACGAGCAGTACTTC,CASSAGTSGVYEQYF
TRBJ1-1,NA,TRBV18,NA,TGTGCCAGCTCACCAGCAGGGTACACTGAAGCTTTCTTT,CASSPAGYTEAFF
TRBJ2-3,TRBD2,TRBV9,NA,TGTGCCAGCAGCGCCCTTAGCGGGGGACCCACAGATACGCAGTATTTT,CASSALSGGPTDTQYF
TRBJ1-3,NA,TRBV6-6,NA,TGTGCCAGCAGTTTACAGGGAACCCTTTCTGGAAACACCATATATTTT,CASSLQGTLSGNTIYF
TRBJ2-1,NA,TRBV4-1,NA,TGCGCCAGCAGCCAAGTCTCCGGGAGCTACAATGAGCAGTTCTTC,CASSQVSGSYNEQFF
TRBJ1-5,TRBD1,TRBV9,NA,TGTGCCAGCAGCGTCGACAGGGTCGGGGGGCCCCAGCATTTT,CASSVDRVGGPQHF
TRBJ1-1,NA,TRBV6-6,NA,TGTGCCAGCAGTTACTCGGAGCGCGCCTTTAACACTGAAGCTTTCTTT,CASSYSERAFNTEAFF
TRBJ2-7,NA,TRBV9,NA,TGTGCCAGCAGCGTAGCCGAGGGGGGGGCGGGTACCCGGAACGAGCAGTACTTC,CASSVAEGGAGTRNEQYF
TRBJ1-2,TRBD1,TRBV18,NA,TGTGCCAGCTCACCATATCCGGGACAGGGCATAAACTATGGCTACACCTTC,CASSPYPGQGINYGYTF
TRBJ2-1,NA,TRBV20-1,NA,TGCAGTGCTAGTTGGGCGGGTCACAATGAGCAGTTCTTC,CSASWAGHNEQFF
TRBJ1-4,NA,TRBV9,NA,TGTGCCAGCAGCGTAGGGCCCCGGAGTGAAAAACTGTTTTTT,CASSVGPRSEKLFF
TRBJ1-4,NA,TRBV5-1,NA,TGCGCCAGCAGTTATCGTGGGGCGACTAATGAAAAACTGTTTTTT,CASSYRGATNEKLFF
TRBJ2-7,NA,TRBV7-2,NA,TGTGCCAGCAGCCCCAGGATGGGTTCCTACGAGCAGTACTTC,CASSPRMGSYEQYF